The sequence of this T cell receptor beta chain was determined in a study of T cells expressing NK-cell markers. Using the 5' RACE reads, TCRdb records one entry per CDR3 protein without DNA. The listing contains roughly 160,000 distinct CDR3 sequences. Germline values: CDR1 DFQATT, CDR2 SNEGSKA (reference sequence). The CDR3 sequence is 15 residues long. This sequence originates from a man aged 18-69 years in good health. Sequenced sample: blood T cells: a sorted CD56 or NKG2C T cell subset, CD4+ or CD8+ T cells, or bulk PBMC T cells (not recorded which). V is TRBV20-1 and J is TRBJ2-1; TCRdb lists TRBD2, though no DNA is available to test this call. The CDR3 here is CSAPPGLAGVLEQFF.